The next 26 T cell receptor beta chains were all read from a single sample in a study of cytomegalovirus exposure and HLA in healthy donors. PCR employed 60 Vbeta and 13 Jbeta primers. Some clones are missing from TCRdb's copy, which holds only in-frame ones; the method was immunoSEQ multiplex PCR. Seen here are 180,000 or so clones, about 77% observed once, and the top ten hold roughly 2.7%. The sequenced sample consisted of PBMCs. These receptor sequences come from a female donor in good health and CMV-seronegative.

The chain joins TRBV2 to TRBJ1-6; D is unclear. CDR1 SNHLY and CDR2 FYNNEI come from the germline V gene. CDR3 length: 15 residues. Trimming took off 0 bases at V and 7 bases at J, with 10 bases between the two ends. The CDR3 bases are TGTGCCAGCAGTGAAGCGCTTTGGAGGAATTCACCCCTCCACTTT. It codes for CASSEALWRNSPLHF.

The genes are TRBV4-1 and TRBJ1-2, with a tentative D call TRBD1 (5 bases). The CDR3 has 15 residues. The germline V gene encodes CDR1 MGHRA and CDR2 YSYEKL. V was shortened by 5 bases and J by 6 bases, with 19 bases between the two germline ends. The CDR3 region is CASSKGEGRWDGYTF. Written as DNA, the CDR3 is TGCGCCAGCAGCAAAGGGGAGGGGCGCTGGGATGGCTACACCTTC.

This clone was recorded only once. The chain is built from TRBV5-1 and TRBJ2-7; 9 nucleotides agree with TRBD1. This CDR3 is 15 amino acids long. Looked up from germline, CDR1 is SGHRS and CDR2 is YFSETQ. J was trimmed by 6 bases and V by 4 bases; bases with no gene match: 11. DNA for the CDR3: TGCGCCAGCAGCCTGGGGGACAGGGAAGTTTCCGAGCAGTACTTC. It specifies CASSLGDREVSEQYF.

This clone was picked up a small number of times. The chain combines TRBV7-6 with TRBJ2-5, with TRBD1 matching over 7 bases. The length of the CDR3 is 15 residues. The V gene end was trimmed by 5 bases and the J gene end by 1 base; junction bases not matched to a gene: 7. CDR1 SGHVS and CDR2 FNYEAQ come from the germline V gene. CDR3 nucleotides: TGTGCCAGCAGCCAAGGACAGGCGATCCAAGAGACCCAGTACTTC. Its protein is CASSQGQAIQETQYF.

The CDR3 DNA is TGTGCCAGCAGCCCAGGGGCCTACCAAGAGACCCAGTACTTC. Residues: CASSPGAYQETQYF. The chain employs TRBV6-5 and TRBJ2-5; D might be TRBD1 (6 bases). Trimming cost V 6 bases and J 0 bases, with 11 bases left between them. The V gene's germline CDR1 is MNHEY and CDR2 SVGAGI. The CDR3 extends over 14 amino acids.

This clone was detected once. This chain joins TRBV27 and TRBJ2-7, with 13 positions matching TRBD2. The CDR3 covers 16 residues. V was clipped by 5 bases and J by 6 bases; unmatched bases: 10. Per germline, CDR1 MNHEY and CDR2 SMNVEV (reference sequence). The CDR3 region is CASSQGTSGNGTEQYF. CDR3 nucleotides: TGTGCCAGCAGTCAAGGGACTAGCGGGAATGGTACCGAGCAGTACTTC.

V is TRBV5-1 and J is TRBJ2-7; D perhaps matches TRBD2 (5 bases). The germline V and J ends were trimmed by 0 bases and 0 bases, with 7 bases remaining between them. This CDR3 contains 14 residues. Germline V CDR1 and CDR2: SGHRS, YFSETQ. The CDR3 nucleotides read TGCGCCAGCAGCTTGGTTGGAGGCTCCTACGAGCAGTACTTC. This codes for CASSLVGGSYEQYF.

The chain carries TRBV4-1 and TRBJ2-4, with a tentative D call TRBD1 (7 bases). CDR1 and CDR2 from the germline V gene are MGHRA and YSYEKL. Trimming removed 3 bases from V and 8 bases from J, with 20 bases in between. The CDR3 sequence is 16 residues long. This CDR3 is CASSQAGQGGLHIQYF. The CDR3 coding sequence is TGCGCCAGCAGCCAGGCTGGGCAGGGGGGACTTCACATTCAGTACTTC.

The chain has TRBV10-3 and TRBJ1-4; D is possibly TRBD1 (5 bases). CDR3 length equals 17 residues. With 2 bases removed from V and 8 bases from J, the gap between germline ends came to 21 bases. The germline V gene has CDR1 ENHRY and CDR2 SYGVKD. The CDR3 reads CAISEAGNSQYEEKLFF. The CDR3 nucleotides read TGTGCCATCAGTGAGGCAGGGAATTCTCAATATGAAGAAAAACTGTTTTTT.

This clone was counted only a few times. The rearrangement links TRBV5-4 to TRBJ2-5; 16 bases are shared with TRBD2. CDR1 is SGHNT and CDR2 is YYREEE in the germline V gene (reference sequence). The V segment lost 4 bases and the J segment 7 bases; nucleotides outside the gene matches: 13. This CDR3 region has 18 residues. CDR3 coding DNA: TGTGCCAGCAGCAAACCGGGACTAGCGGGAGGGCCGAGGGGGACCCAGTACTTC. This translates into CASSKPGLAGGPRGTQYF.

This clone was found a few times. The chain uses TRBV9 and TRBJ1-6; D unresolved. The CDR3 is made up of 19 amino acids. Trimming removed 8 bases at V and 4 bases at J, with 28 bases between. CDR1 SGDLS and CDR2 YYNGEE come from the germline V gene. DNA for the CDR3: TGTGCCAGAGGTCCCACCGAGGTCTGGAGTAGAACGTATAATTCACCCCTCCACTTT. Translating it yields CARGPTEVWSRTYNSPLHF.

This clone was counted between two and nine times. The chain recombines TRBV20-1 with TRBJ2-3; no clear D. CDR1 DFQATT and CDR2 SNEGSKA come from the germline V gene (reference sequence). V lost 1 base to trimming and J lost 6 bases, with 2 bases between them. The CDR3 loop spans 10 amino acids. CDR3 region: CSARADTQYF. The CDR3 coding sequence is TGCAGTGCTAGAGCTGATACGCAGTATTTT.

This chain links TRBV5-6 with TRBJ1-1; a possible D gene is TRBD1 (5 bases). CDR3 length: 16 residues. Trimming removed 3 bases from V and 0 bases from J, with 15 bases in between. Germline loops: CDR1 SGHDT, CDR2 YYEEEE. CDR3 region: CASSWGGIRMNTEAFF. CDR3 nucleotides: TGTGCCAGCAGCTGGGGGGGGATTCGCATGAACACTGAAGCTTTCTTT.

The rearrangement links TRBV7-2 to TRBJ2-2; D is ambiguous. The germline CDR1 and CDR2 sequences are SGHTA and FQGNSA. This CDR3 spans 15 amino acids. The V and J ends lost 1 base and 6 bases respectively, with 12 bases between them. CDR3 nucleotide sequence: TGTGCCAGCAGCTTAGGTGGCACCGTCGCCGGGGAGCTGTTTTTT. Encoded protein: CASSLGGTVAGELFF.

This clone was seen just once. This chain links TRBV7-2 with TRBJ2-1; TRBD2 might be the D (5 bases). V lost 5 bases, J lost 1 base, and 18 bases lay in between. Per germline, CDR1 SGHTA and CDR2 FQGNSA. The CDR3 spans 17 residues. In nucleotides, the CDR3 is TGTGCCAGCAGCCCAGTCCCCCTCCCGGGGTCCTACAATGAGCAGTTCTTC. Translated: CASSPVPLPGSYNEQFF.

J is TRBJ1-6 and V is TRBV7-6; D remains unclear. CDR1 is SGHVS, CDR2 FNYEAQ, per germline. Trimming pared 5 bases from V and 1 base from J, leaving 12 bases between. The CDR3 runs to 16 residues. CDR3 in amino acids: CASSPFGRSYNSPLHF. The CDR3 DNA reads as TGTGCCAGCAGCCCCTTTGGCAGGTCCTATAATTCACCCCTCCACTTT.

This CDR3 is CASSLSRVAEAFF. In DNA, the CDR3 is TGCGCCAGCAGCTTATCCCGGGTAGCTGAAGCTTTCTTT. The V and J genes are TRBV4-1 and TRBJ1-1; no reliable D call. Deletions cut 5 bases from V and 6 bases from J, with 13 bases between. The CDR3 spans 13 residues. Per germline, CDR1 MGHRA and CDR2 YSYEKL.

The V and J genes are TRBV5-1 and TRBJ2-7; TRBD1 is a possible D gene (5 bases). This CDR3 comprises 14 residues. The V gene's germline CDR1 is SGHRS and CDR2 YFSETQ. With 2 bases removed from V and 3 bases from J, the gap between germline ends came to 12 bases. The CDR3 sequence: CASSLLDSIYEQYF. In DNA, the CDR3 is TGCGCCAGCAGCTTACTTGACAGTATCTACGAGCAGTACTTC. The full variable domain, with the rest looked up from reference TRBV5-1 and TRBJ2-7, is KAGVTQTPRYLIKTRGQQVTLSCSPISGHRSVSWYQQTPGQGLQFLFEYFSETQRNKGNFPGRFSGRQFSNSRSEMNVSTLELGDSALYLCASSLLDSIYEQYFGPGTRLTVT.

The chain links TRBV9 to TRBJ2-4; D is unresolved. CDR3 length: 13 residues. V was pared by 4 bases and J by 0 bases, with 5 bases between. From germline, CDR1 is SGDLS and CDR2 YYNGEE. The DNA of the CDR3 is TGTGCCAGCAGCCCCCTAGCCAAAAACATTCAGTACTTC. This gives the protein CASSPLAKNIQYF.

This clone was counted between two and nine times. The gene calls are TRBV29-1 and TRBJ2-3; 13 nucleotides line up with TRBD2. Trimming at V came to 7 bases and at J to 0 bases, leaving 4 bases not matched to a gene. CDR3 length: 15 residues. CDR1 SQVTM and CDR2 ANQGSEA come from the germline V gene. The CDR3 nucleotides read TGCAGCGGTGGGACTAGCGGGGCGAGCACAGATACGCAGTATTTT. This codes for CSGGTSGASTDTQYF.

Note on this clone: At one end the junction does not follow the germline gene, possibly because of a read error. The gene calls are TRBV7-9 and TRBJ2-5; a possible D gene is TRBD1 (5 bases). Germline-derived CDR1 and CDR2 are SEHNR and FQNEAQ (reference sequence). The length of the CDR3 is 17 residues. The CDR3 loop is CSSSLDPTQGYQETQYF. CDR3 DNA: TGTTCCAGCAGCTTAGACCCTACTCAGGGTTACCAAGAGACCCAGTACTTC.

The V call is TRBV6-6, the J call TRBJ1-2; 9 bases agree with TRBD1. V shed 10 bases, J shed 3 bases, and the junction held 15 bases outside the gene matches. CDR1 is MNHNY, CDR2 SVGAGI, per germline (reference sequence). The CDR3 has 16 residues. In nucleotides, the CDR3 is TGTGCCACCGACGACCCGCCGGGACAGGGAGACTATGGCTACACCTTC. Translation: CATDDPPGQGDYGYTF.

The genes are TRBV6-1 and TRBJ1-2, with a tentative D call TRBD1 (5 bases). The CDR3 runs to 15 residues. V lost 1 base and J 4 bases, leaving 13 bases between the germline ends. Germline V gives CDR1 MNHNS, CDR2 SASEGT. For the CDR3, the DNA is TGTGCCAGCAGTGAAGTTGGAGGGGCGACCTATGGCTACACCTTC. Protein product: CASSEVGGATYGYTF.

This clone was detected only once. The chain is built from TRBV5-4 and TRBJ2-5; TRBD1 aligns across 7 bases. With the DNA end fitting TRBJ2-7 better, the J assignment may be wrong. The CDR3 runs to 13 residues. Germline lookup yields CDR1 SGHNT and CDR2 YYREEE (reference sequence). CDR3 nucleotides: TGTGCCACCTCGACAGGGACGTCCTACGAGCAGTACTTC. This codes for CATSTGTSYEQYF.

DNA of the CDR3: TGTGCCAGCAGGCCTTCCGGGGCTAGGGGGGGCGAGCAGTACTTC. Its protein is CASRPSGARGGEQYF. V usage is TRBV28 and J usage is TRBJ2-7, with D maybe TRBD2 (7 bases). The CDR3 totals 15 residues. Germline-derived CDR1 and CDR2 are MDHEN and SYDVKM. The V end lost 6 bases, the J end lost 6 bases, and 21 bases lay between the germline ends.

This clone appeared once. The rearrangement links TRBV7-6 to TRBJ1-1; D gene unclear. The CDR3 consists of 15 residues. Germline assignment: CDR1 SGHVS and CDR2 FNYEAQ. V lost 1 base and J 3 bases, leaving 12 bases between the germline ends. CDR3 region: CASSLGGGPYTEAFF. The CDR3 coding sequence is TGTGCCAGCAGCTTAGGAGGAGGACCCTACACTGAAGCTTTCTTT.